The 9 T cell receptor beta chains listed next were all sequenced from one sample in a study of CD8+CD57+ T cells in acquired aplastic anemia. It was patients with CD8+CD57+ cell expansion by flow cytometry who were chosen for sequencing. Profiles of TCR beta VDJ and CDR3 were generated from a genomic DNA template. One entry per CDR3 protein, called by TCRdb with MiXCR from the reads. This table holds hundreds of thousands of distinct CDR3 sequences, roughly 53% found once. Specimen: sorted CD4+, CD8+, or CD8+CD57+ T cells (not recorded which) from PBMCs. These receptors were obtained from a human donor with aplastic anemia.

Concerning this clonotype itself: Likely a read error: the CDR3 ends without its conserved phenylalanine or tryptophan. No DNA is shown, since the ends of the CDR3 on it are uncertain; the CDR3 is the one TCRdb lists. This chain uses TRBV12-3 or TRBV12-4 with TRBJ1-4; TRBD1 is the table's D call, not checked against the DNA. The CDR3 has 9 amino acids, counting both end residues. CDR3 sequence reads: CASSPSGDN.

The chain has TRBV2 and TRBJ2-1; the D gene is possibly TRBD2 (6 bases). CDR1 is SNHLY, CDR2 FYNNEI, per germline. This CDR3 spans 13 amino acids. Trimming removed 6 bases from V and 10 bases from J, with 16 bases in between. CDR3: CASRGLGPYEQFF. In DNA, the CDR3 is TGTGCCAGCAGGGGACTGGGGCCCTACGAGCAGTTCTTC.

This clonotype has only one observation. This could be a read error, since a much larger clone is one nucleotide away. The V call is TRBV6-1, the J call TRBJ2-7; the D is unclear. CDR3 length equals 15 residues. The V gene's germline CDR1 is MNHNS and CDR2 SASEGT. The V and J ends lost 0 bases and 6 bases respectively, with 15 bases between them. CDR3 DNA sequence: TGTGCCAGCAGTGAAGCTAGGACCTTGCCCTGCGAGCAGTACTTC. It translates to CASSEARTLPCEQYF.

V gene TRBV6-1 combines with J gene TRBJ1-1, with a weak D call TRBD1 (5 bases). Germline CDR1 MNHNS, CDR2 SASEGT. Trimming removed 5 bases from V and 5 bases from J, with 15 bases in between. CDR3 length: 14 amino acids. The CDR3 nucleotides are TGTGCCAGCAGTCAATATTCCAGGGAAACTGAAGCTTTCTTT. Translation gives CASSQYSRETEAFF.

The chain carries TRBV29-1 and TRBJ2-7; D is ambiguous. V was cut by 6 bases and J by 4 bases, with 10 bases left in between. This CDR3 is 11 amino acids long. Germline V CDR1 and CDR2: SQVTM, ANQGSEA. The CDR3 loop reads CSVETDYEQYF. The CDR3 DNA reads as TGCAGCGTAGAAACAGATTACGAGCAGTACTTC.

The chain uses TRBV29-1 and TRBJ1-2; D not resolved. The CDR3 spans 12 residues. Germline V gene data show CDR1 as SQVTM and CDR2 as ANQGSEA. Trimming took off 5 bases at V and 3 bases at J, with 10 bases between the two ends. CDR3 bases: TGCAGCGTTCCCCCGGACGACTATGGCTACACCTTC. Amino acid sequence: CSVPPDDYGYTF.

CDR3 amino acids: CASDPLRTIYGYTF. In DNA, the CDR3 is TGTGCCAGCGACCCTCTACGGACAATATATGGCTACACCTTC. The chain is built from TRBV2 and TRBJ1-2; possibly TRBD1 for D (5 bases). The CDR3 has 14 amino acids. The V gene's germline CDR1 is SNHLY and CDR2 FYNNEI. Trimming pared 8 bases from V and 5 bases from J, leaving 18 bases between.

This chain links TRBV14 with TRBJ2-7; D possibly corresponds to TRBD1 (5 bases). Trimming took off 6 bases at V and 3 bases at J, with 15 bases between the two ends. Germline CDR1 reads SGHDN; CDR2 reads FVKESK. The CDR3 is 14 amino acids. CDR3 nucleotides: TGTGCCAGCAGTGCTAGACAGCGAGTCTACGAGCAGTACTTC. This gives the protein CASSARQRVYEQYF.

This clonotype has just one count. The genes are TRBV10-3 and TRBJ2-7; the D gene is possibly TRBD2 (5 bases). This CDR3 is 15 amino acids long. V was trimmed by 0 bases and J by 4 bases, leaving 13 bases between them. CDR1 and CDR2 from the germline V gene are ENHRY and SYGVKD. The CDR3 here is CAISESSGIIYEQYF. DNA for the CDR3: TGTGCCATCAGTGAGTCATCGGGGATTATTTACGAGCAGTACTTC.